A single sample gave rise to the 2 T cell receptor beta chains below, sequenced in a study of cytomegalovirus exposure and HLA in healthy donors. 13 Jbeta primers and 60 Vbeta primers were used for the PCR. Generated by immunoSEQ multiplex PCR, the TCRdb table keeps only in-frame clones and is missing some. The data contain 150,000 to 200,000 clones, 82% of them singletons. The source material was PBMCs. These receptors were taken from a girl aged 2 to 9 in good health and CMV-seropositive.

This clone was seen only a few times. The rearrangement links TRBV28 to TRBJ1-4; no definite D call. CDR1 and CDR2 (germline): MDHEN, SYDVKM. The CDR3 runs to 14 residues. Trimming removed 3 bases from V and 8 bases from J, with 13 bases in between. The CDR3 coding sequence is TGTGCCAGCAGTTTGGCGGGGAGCGGGGAAAAACTGTTTTTT. This sequence encodes CASSLAGSGEKLFF.

The chain combines TRBV2 with TRBJ2-1, with D maybe TRBD2 (5 bases). CDR3 length: 10 amino acids. The germline V gene encodes CDR1 SNHLY and CDR2 FYNNEI. Trimming pared 10 bases from V and 7 bases from J, leaving 8 bases between. The chain's CDR3 is CATTSNEQFF. The CDR3 region has the DNA TGTGCCACCACTAGTAATGAGCAGTTCTTC.